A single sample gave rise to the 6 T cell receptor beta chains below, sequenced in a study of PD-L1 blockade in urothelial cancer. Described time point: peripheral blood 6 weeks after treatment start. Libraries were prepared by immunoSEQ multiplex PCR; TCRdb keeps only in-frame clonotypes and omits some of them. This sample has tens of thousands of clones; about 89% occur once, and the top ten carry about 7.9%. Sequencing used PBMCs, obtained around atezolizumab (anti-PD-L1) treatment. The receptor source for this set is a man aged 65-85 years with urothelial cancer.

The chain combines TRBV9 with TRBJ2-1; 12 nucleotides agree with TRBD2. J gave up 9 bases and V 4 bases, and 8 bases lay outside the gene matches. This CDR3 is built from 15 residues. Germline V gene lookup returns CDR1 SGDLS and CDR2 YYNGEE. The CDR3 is CASSLRLAGVGEQFF. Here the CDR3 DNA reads TGTGCCAGCAGCCTCAGACTAGCGGGAGTGGGTGAGCAGTTCTTC.

The CDR3 sequence is CASSVAGHVDTQYF. CDR3 sequence (DNA): TGTGCCAGCAGCGTAGCGGGACACGTAGATACGCAGTATTTT. The chain carries TRBV9 and TRBJ2-3, with TRBD1 as a possible D gene (6 bases). V gave up 0 bases and J gave up 5 bases, with 10 bases separating them. Germline V gene sequence: CDR1 SGDLS, CDR2 YYNGEE. The CDR3 runs 14 residues.

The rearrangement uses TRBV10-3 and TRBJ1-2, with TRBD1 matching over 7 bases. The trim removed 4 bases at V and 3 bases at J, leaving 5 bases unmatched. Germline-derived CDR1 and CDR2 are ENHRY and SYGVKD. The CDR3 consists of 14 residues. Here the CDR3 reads CAISGRGVDYGYTF. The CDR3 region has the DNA TGTGCCATCAGTGGCAGGGGGGTTGACTATGGCTACACCTTC.

This chain's CDR3 is CASSLTSSYEQYF. The DNA of the CDR3 is TGCGCCAGCAGCTTGACTAGCTCCTACGAGCAGTACTTC. The chain has TRBV5-1 and TRBJ2-7, with D tentatively TRBD2 (5 bases). V was cut by 1 base and J by 0 bases, with 5 bases left in between. CDR1 and CDR2 (germline): SGHRS, YFSETQ. The CDR3 loop spans 13 amino acids.

The CDR3 sequence is CASSPRGPLTKNIQYF. The CDR3 DNA follows: TGTGCCAGCTCACCAAGGGGCCCCCTAACCAAAAACATTCAGTACTTC. The chain is built from TRBV18 and TRBJ2-4, with D possibly being TRBD1 (5 bases). The V and J ends lost 2 bases and 2 bases respectively, with 13 bases between them. The CDR3 runs 16 residues. Germline CDR1 KGHSH, CDR2 LQKENI.

The CDR3 loop reads CASSSPGLGDYEQYF. The CDR3 DNA reads as TGTGCCAGCAGCAGCCCGGGACTAGGGGACTACGAGCAGTACTTC. This chain joins TRBV28 and TRBJ2-7; the match to TRBD2 covers 8 bases. The CDR3 sequence is 15 residues long. V gave up 6 bases and J gave up 3 bases; unmatched junction bases: 10. CDR1 is MDHEN, CDR2 SYDVKM, per germline.